The clone carrying this T cell receptor beta chain was seen at least ten times. What it binds is not known. This sample's RNA came from whole unsorted tissue. The normal lung tissue was taken more than 3 cm from the tumor edge. Germline V lookup: CDR1 SGHNT, CDR2 YYREEE (reference sequence). The CDR3 extends over 16 amino acids. V lost 0 bases, J lost 7 bases, and 12 bases stayed unmatched. The sample originates from a study of tumor and adjacent non-tumor tissue in lung cancer. Background on the study: The cohort had around twelve adenocarcinoma, a couple of squamous cell and 1 small cell patients.

TCRbeta libraries were built with three rounds of nested PCR, modified from ARM-PCR. TCRdb processed the multiplex PCR reads anew with MiXCR; each CDR3 protein has one entry. The sample has around 80,000 distinct CDR3 sequences, roughly 80% seen once. Study conclusions and caveats: Higher tumor TCR diversity was associated with shorter survival.

The receptor was isolated from a man in his fifties or sixties with non-small cell lung cancer. The chain combines TRBV5-4 with TRBJ2-7, with 8 bases matching TRBD2. The specimen was distant non-tumor lung tissue. CDR3 sequence (DNA): TGTGCCAGCAGCTTGGCTCTGCAGCGGGAGACGAGAGAGCAGTACTTC. Residues: CASSLALQRETREQYF.